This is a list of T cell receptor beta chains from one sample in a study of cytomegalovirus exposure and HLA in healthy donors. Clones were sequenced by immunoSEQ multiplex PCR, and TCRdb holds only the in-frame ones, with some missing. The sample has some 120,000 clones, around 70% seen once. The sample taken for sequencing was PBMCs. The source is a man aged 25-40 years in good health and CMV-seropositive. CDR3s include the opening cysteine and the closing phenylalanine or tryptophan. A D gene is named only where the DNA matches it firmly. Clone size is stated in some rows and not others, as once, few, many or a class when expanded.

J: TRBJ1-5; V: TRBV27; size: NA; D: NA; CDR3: CASSIQLGSSDQPQHF; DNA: TGTGCCAGCAGTATCCAATTGGGTAGCTCAGATCAGCCCCAGCATTTT
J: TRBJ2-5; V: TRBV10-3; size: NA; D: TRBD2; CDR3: CAIRTSEETQYF; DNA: TGTGCCATTAGGACTAGCGAAGAGACCCAGTACTTC
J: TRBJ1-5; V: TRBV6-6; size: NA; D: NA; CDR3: CASSYRRVSGQPQHF; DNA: TGTGCCAGCAGTTACCGCAGGGTCTCGGGTCAGCCCCAGCATTTT
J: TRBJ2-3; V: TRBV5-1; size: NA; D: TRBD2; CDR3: CASSPRVAGGTDTQYF; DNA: TGCGCCAGCAGCCCCCGAGTAGCGGGGGGAACAGATACGCAGTATTTT
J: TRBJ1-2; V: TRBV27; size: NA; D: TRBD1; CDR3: CASSSPDRGAWGYTF; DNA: TGTGCCAGCAGTTCCCCGGACAGGGGTGCTTGGGGCTACACCTTC
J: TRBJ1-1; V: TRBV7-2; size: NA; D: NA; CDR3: CASSLQTGNTEAFF; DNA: TGTGCCAGCAGCTTACAAACCGGGAACACTGAAGCTTTCTTT
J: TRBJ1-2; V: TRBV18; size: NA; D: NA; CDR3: CASSPPLTHPGNYGYTF; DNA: TGTGCCAGCTCACCACCTCTCACACACCCAGGGAACTATGGCTACACCTTC
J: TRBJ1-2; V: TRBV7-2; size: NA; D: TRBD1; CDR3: CASSPTGGYGYTF; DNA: TGTGCCAGCAGCCCAACAGGGGGCTATGGCTACACCTTC
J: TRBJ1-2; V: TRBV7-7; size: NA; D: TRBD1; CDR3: CASSPLTGSYNYGYTF; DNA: TGTGCTAGCAGCCCTTTGACAGGGTCCTATAACTATGGCTACACCTTC
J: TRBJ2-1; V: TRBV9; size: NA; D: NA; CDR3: CASTLGAGSQNEQFF; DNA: TGTGCCAGCACCCTGGGGGCAGGGTCTCAAAATGAGCAGTTCTTC
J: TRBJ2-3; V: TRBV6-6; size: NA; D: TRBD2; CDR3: CASSYGSGGRDTQYF; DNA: TGTGCCAGCAGTTACGGGAGCGGGGGGCGCGATACGCAGTATTTT
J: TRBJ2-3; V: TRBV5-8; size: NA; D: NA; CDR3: CASSPLGQPSTDTQYF; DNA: TGTGCCAGCAGCCCCCTCGGACAGCCTAGCACAGATACGCAGTATTTT
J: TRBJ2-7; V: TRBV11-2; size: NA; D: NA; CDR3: CASSPGAYEQYF; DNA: TGTGCCAGCAGCCCCGGGGCCTACGAGCAGTACTTC
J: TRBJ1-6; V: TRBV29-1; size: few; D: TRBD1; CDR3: CSVVRDSPNSPLHF; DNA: TGCAGCGTTGTTCGGGACAGCCCTAATTCACCCCTCCACTTT
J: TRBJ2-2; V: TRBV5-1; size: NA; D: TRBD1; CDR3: CASSYPGQADPGELFF; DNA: TGCGCCAGCAGCTACCCGGGACAGGCGGACCCCGGGGAGCTGTTTTTT
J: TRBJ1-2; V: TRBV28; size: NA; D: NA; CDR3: CASLRGNGYTF; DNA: TGTGCCAGTCTCCGAGGGAATGGCTACACCTTC
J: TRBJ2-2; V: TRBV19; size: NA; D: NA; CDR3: CASKGGGPGELFF; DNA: TGTGCCAGTAAAGGAGGCGGGCCCGGGGAGCTGTTTTTT
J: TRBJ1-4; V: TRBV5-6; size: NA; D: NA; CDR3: CASTFGTYEKLFF; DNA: TGTGCCAGCACCTTTGGGACATATGAAAAACTGTTTTTT
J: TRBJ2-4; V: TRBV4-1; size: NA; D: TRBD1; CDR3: CASSRQGTNKNIQYF; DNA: TGCGCCAGCAGCAGACAGGGAACCAACAAAAACATTCAGTACTTC
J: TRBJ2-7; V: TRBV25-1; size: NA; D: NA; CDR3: CASSLSPYEQYF; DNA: TGTGCCAGCAGTCTAAGCCCCTACGAGCAGTACTTC
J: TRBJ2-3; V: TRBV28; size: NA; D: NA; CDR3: CASSFGQLSDTQYF; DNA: TGTGCCAGCAGCTTTGGACAATTATCAGATACGCAGTATTTT
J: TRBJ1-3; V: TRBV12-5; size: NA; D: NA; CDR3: CASGLNSGSGNTIYF; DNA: TGTGCTAGTGGTTTGAATTCAGGGTCGGGAAACACCATATATTTT
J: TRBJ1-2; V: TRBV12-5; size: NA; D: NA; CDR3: CASGLRGQKPYGYTF; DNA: TGTGCTAGTGGTTTGAGAGGACAGAAGCCCTATGGCTACACCTTC
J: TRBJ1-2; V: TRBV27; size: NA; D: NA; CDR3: CASSFLQGSYGYTF; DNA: TGTGCCAGTAGTTTCCTACAGGGATCCTATGGCTACACCTTC
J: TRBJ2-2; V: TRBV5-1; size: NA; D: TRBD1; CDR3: CASSLATGGNTGELFF; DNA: TGCGCCAGCAGCTTGGCGACAGGGGGGAACACCGGGGAGCTGTTTTTT
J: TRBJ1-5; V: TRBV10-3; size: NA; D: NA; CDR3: CAISDRANNQPQHF; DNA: TGTGCCATCAGTGACAGGGCAAACAATCAGCCCCAGCATTTT
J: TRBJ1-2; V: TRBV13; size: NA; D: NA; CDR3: CASSGTRGNYGYTF; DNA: TGTGCCAGCAGCGGAACCCGGGGTAACTATGGCTACACCTTC
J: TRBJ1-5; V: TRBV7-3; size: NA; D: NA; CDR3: CASSLGSYQPQHF; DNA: TGTGCCAGCAGCTTAGGCAGTTATCAGCCCCAGCATTTT
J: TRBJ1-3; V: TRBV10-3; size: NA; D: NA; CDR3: CAISESPRDSGNTIYF; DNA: TGTGCCATCAGTGAGTCGCCGAGGGACTCTGGAAACACCATATATTTT
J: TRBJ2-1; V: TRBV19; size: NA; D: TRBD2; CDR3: CASSIQDPGLAWNEQFF; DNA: TGTGCCAGTAGTATCCAAGATCCGGGACTAGCGTGGAATGAGCAGTTCTTC
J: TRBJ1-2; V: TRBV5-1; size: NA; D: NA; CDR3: CASSLGTAYGYTF; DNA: TGCGCCAGCAGCTTGGGGACAGCCTATGGCTACACCTTC
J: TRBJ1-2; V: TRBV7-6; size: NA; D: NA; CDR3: CASSSSGTPSNYGYTF; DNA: TGTGCCAGCAGCTCTTCCGGGACACCCTCTAACTATGGCTACACCTTC
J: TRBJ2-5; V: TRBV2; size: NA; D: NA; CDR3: CATLETGETQYF; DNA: TGTGCCACCCTGGAAACCGGGGAGACCCAGTACTTC
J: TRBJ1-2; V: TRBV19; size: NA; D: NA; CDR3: CASSIGWGPNYGYTF; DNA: TGTGCCAGTAGTATAGGCTGGGGGCCTAACTATGGCTACACCTTC
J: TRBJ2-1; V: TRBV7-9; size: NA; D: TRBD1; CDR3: CASTQDRGLYNEQFF; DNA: TGTGCCAGCACCCAGGACAGGGGCTTGTACAATGAGCAGTTCTTC
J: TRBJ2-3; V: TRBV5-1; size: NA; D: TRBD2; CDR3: CASSLEGLAGGSGWDTQYF; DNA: TGCGCCAGCAGCTTGGAGGGACTGGCGGGGGGGTCTGGATGGGATACGCAGTATTTT
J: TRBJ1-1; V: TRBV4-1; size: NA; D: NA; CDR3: CASSQSGEAFF; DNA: TGCGCCAGCAGCCAGTCGGGAGAAGCTTTCTTT
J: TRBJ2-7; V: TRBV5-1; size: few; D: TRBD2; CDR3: CASSSRSGTSYEQYF; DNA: TGCGCCAGCAGCTCTCGAAGCGGGACCTCCTACGAGCAGTACTTC
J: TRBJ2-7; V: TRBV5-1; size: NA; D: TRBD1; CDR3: CASSLDGQGSYEQYF; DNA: TGCGCCAGCAGCTTGGATGGACAGGGCTCCTACGAGCAGTACTTC
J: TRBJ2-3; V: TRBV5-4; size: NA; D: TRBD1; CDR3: CASSLGTGDRTDTQYF; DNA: TGTGCCAGCAGCTTAGGGACAGGGGATAGGACAGATACGCAGTATTTT
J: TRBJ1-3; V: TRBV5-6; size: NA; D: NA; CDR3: CASRWTSEGNTIYF; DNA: TGTGCCAGCAGGTGGACTTCAGAAGGAAACACCATATATTTT
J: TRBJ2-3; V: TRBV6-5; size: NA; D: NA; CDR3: CASSYRETDTQYF; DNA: TGTGCCAGCAGTTACCGAGAGACAGATACGCAGTATTTT
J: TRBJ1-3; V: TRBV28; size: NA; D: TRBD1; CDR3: CASSFSEGARDTIYF; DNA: TGTGCCAGCAGTTTTTCAGAGGGGGCCCGGGACACCATATATTTT
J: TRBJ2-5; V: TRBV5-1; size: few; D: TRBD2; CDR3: CASGLSGTTDGETQYF; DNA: TGCGCCAGCGGACTTTCCGGGACTACTGACGGGGAGACCCAGTACTTC
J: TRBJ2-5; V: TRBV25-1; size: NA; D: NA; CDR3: CASSEGGKGNQYF; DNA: TGTGCCAGCAGTGAGGGGGGTAAGGGCAACCAGTACTTC
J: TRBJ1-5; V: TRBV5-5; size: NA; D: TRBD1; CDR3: CASSFDPTGTQPQHF; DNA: TGTGCCAGCAGCTTTGACCCGACAGGGACTCAGCCCCAGCATTTT